A few counts support the clone carrying this T cell receptor (beta chain). This entry is derived from a study of blood T cell repertoires in COVID-19. Sequencing used immunoSEQ multiplex PCR; TCRdb keeps in-frame clones, though not all of them. The sample lists some 100,000 clones, about 89% seen once, with around 10% in the top ten. Per germline, CDR1 SGHRS and CDR2 YFSETQ. V was pared by 0 bases and J by 6 bases, with 11 bases between. The CDR3 totals 14 residues. This TCR derives from a woman between 25 and 40 years old with acute or convalescent COVID-19. This chain links TRBV5-1 with TRBJ2-3; TRBD2 is a possible D gene (6 bases). The sequenced sample was peripheral blood. CDR3 nucleotides: TGCGCCAGCAGCTTGGAGGGACTTAAGGATACGCAGTATTTT. Protein sequence: CASSLEGLKDTQYF.